The entry that follows covers one T cell receptor beta chain sequence. The antigen is undetermined. Extracted RNA was reverse transcribed, and the resulting cDNA served as sequencing template. Profiled with immunoSEQ multiplex PCR; TCRdb holds only in-frame clones, not every one. The sample holds some 170,000 clones, around three fifths seen once. The data stem from a study of CD8+ T cells in alopecia areata. Study conclusions and caveats: Possibly because of HLA-related factors, TCR sharing was less clear across patients than in mice.

Punch biopsies of lesional scalp, plus peripheral blood, were taken from alopecia areata patients. The CDR3 runs 13 residues. The trim removed 8 bases at V and 1 base at J, leaving 4 bases unmatched. CDR1 is MGHDK and CDR2 is SYGVNS in the germline V gene. The chain employs TRBV25-1 and TRBJ1-1, with 7 bases identical to TRBD1. The receptor comes from a human donor with alopecia areata. The sample was CD4+ T cells sorted from blood, taken at week 0. In DNA, the CDR3 is TGTGCCAGCGGCAGGGGGACGAACACTGAAGCTTTCTTT. Its translation is CASGRGTNTEAFF.